The entry that follows covers one TCR beta chain sequence. The sample comes from a study of preoperative IRX-2 immunotherapy in early breast cancer. Treatment defined: preoperative locoregional IRX-2 cytokine immunotherapy. Patients received preoperative, locoregional IRX-2 cytokine immunotherapy in a phase Ib study. The table came from immunoSEQ multiplex PCR; TCRdb's copy has only in-frame clones and leaves some out. The sample lists approximately 3,600 clones; around 70% were seen once. CDR1 LGHNT and CDR2 FRNRAP come from the germline V gene. CDR3 length: 15 amino acids. J lost 10 bases, V lost 9 bases, and 16 bases had no gene match.

The sequencing used tumor tissue, collected after IRX-2 immunotherapy. This sequence joins TRBV12-5 and TRBJ2-1; 9 bases are a match to TRBD1. The sequence was collected from a human donor with breast cancer. CDR3 sequence: CASGTGTGMYDEQFF. The CDR3 nucleotides read TGTGCTAGCGGTACCGGGACAGGGATGTACGACGAGCAGTTCTTC. Full variable domain (missing parts from reference TRBV12-5 and TRBJ2-1): DARVTQTPRHKVTEMGQEVTMRCQPILGHNTVFWYRQTMMQGLELLAYFRNRAPLDDSGMPKDRFSAEMPDATLATLKIQPSEPRDSAVYFCASGTGTGMYDEQFFGPGTRLTVL.